The text below deals with one T cell receptor beta chain. These data come from a study of blood T cell repertoires in COVID-19. In the study overall: Specimens from acute and convalescent COVID-19 originated in the United States, Italy and Spain.

Original data processing: Nucleated cell number was recorded as an estimate derived from reference gene primer amplification. TCRdb's copy holds only in-frame clones and misses some; the assay was immunoSEQ multiplex PCR. That table is the source of V, J and clone size, and D and trimming were worked out from the DNA. The sample consists of about 230,000 clones, roughly 85% of them appearing once. The germline V gene encodes CDR1 LGHDT and CDR2 YNNKEL (reference sequence). V was clipped by 9 bases and J by 5 bases; unmatched bases: 15. The CDR3 covers 17 residues. The receptor's source is a woman in her seventies with active or convalescent COVID-19. Specimen: peripheral blood. V and J are TRBV3-1 (or the pseudogene TRBV3-2) and TRBJ2-5, with 13 positions matching TRBD2. The CDR3 here is CARRPGLAGRPMETQYF. As DNA, the CDR3 is TGTGCCAGAAGACCGGGACTAGCGGGGCGACCGATGGAGACCCAGTACTTC.